Listed here are 14 T cell receptor beta chains from one sample, sequenced in a study of blood T cell repertoires in COVID-19. Assay used: immunoSEQ multiplex PCR; TCRdb lists only in-frame clones, some missing. The table lists some 270,000 clones, around nine tenths of them singletons. The specimen was peripheral blood. Receptors originate from a woman in her sixties or seventies who had recovered from COVID-19.

The chain couples TRBV7-9 to TRBJ2-7; 10 nucleotides align to TRBD1. The CDR3 is 14 residues long. J lost 7 bases, V lost 4 bases, and 7 bases had no gene match. Germline CDR1 is SEHNR and CDR2 is FQNEAQ (reference sequence). The CDR3 spells CASSSGTGEVEQYF. The CDR3, as DNA: TGTGCCAGCAGCTCCGGGACAGGGGAAGTGGAGCAGTACTTC.

The CDR3 region has the DNA TGTGCCAGCAGTCCCTGGACTCAGGCCTTTAATGAAAAACTGTTTTTT. Translating it yields CASSPWTQAFNEKLFF. The genes are TRBV28 and TRBJ1-4, with unresolved D. The CDR3 runs 16 residues. V lost 5 bases and J lost 4, with 17 bases in between. Germline V gives CDR1 MDHEN, CDR2 SYDVKM.

V is TRBV12-5 and J is TRBJ2-5, with D hard to call. Germline CDR1 LGHNT, CDR2 FRNRAP. The CDR3 covers 12 residues. V shed 5 bases and J shed 7 bases, with 11 bases lying between them. The CDR3 protein is CASGPDRGTQYF. The DNA for the CDR3 is TGTGCTAGTGGTCCCGACCGAGGGACCCAGTACTTC.

The chain is built from TRBV6-6 and TRBJ1-1; D is unclear. CDR3 size: 13 residues. Germline assignment: CDR1 MNHNY and CDR2 SVGAGI (reference sequence). Trimming stripped 6 bases from V and 1 base from J, with 9 bases between. Here the CDR3 DNA reads TGTGCCAGCAGCAGAAGCGGGAACACTGAAGCTTTCTTT. Its translation is CASSRSGNTEAFF.

The chain recombines TRBV10-3 with TRBJ1-2; the D gene is possibly TRBD1 (6 bases). Between the trimmed V and J ends, which lost 10 bases and 2 bases, there was a span of 17 bases. This CDR3 has 14 residues. Germline V CDR1 and CDR2: ENHRY, SYGVKD. CDR3 sequence: CATQGPTTNYGYTF. The CDR3 region has the DNA TGTGCCACGCAGGGGCCAACAACCAACTATGGCTACACCTTC.

DNA for the CDR3: TGTGCCAGCACCAAAAATCCAGGTGGGCTAGAGGGCTACGAGCAGTACTTC. Its protein is CASTKNPGGLEGYEQYF. This chain connects TRBV7-9 to TRBJ2-7, with D perhaps matching TRBD2 (5 bases). Trimming left V 7 bases short and J 3 bases short, with 25 bases between. The germline V gene encodes CDR1 SEHNR and CDR2 FQNEAQ (reference sequence). This CDR3 region has 17 residues.

The CDR3 loop reads CASSFLPGLVVGQPQHF. In nucleotides, the CDR3 is TGTGCCAGCAGCTTCCTACCGGGACTTGTTGTGGGTCAGCCCCAGCATTTT. The rearrangement joins TRBV13 to TRBJ1-5, with D tentatively TRBD1 (5 bases). Germline V gene data show CDR1 as PRHDT and CDR2 as FYEKMQ (reference sequence). The V and J ends lost 3 bases and 6 bases respectively, with 21 bases between them. This CDR3 spans 17 amino acids.

The chain uses TRBV2 and TRBJ1-2, with 7 bases matching TRBD1. The CDR3 is 15 residues long. CDR1 and CDR2 (germline): SNHLY, FYNNEI. Losses at the gene ends were 4 bases for V and 4 bases for J; bases not matched to a gene: 9. For the CDR3, the DNA is TGTGCCAGCAGTGCCAGACAGGGTCCGGGCTATGGCTACACCTTC. This gives the protein CASSARQGPGYGYTF.

The J gene is TRBJ2-1, the V gene TRBV11-2, with D uncertain. This CDR3 is built from 16 residues. The ends were cut back, 5 bases at V and 0 bases at J, with 14 bases in the middle. Germline V gene lookup returns CDR1 SGHAT and CDR2 FQNNGV. CDR3 region: CASSPLMVSSYNEQFF. For the CDR3, the DNA is TGTGCCAGCAGCCCGCTGATGGTTAGCTCCTACAATGAGCAGTTCTTC.

The J gene is TRBJ1-4, the V gene TRBV9, with 9 bases fitting TRBD1. Germline V gives CDR1 SGDLS, CDR2 YYNGEE. The ends lost 3 bases at V and 7 bases at J; junction bases unmatched: 7. The CDR3 spans 15 residues. CDR3 nucleotide sequence: TGTGCCAGCAGCGCAGGACAGGGGCTCGGTGAAAAACTGTTTTTT. This codes for CASSAGQGLGEKLFF.

A few counts support this clone. This sequence joins TRBV18 and TRBJ2-7; 9 bases match TRBD1. The J segment lost 4 bases and the V segment lost 6 bases, leaving 16 bases of the junction unmatched. Per the germline V gene, CDR1 is KGHSH and CDR2 is LQKENI. The CDR3 spans 17 residues. The CDR3 loop reads CASSYSTGTGNLYEQYF. For the CDR3, the DNA is TGTGCCAGCTCGTATTCCACCGGGACAGGGAATTTGTACGAGCAGTACTTC.

The chain joins TRBV18 to TRBJ2-5; no reliable D call. Germline CDR1 is KGHSH and CDR2 is LQKENI. Trimming left V 6 bases short and J 1 base short, with 15 bases between. The CDR3 runs 15 residues. The CDR3 region is CASSTTTVSQETQYF. The CDR3, as DNA: TGTGCCAGCTCTACTACGACGGTGTCCCAAGAGACCCAGTACTTC. Variable domain in full (rest from reference TRBV18 and TRBJ2-5): NAGVMQNPRHLVRRRGQEARLRCSPMKGHSHVYWYRQLPEEGLKFMVYLQKENIIDESGMPKERFSAEFPKEGPSILRIQQVVRGDSAAYFCASSTTTVSQETQYFGPGTRLLVL.

The chain employs TRBV27 and TRBJ1-6; D unclear. This CDR3 has 15 residues. The germline V gene has CDR1 MNHEY and CDR2 SMNVEV (reference sequence). V was clipped by 2 bases and J by 5 bases, with 10 bases between them. DNA for the CDR3: TGTGCCAGCAGTTTAGATTACAGTAATAATTCACCCCTCCACTTT. Translating gives CASSLDYSNNSPLHF.

This rearrangement joins TRBV2 to TRBJ1-6, with D possibly matching TRBD1 (6 bases). V was trimmed by 5 bases and J by 6 bases, leaving 11 bases between them. Germline CDR1 reads SNHLY; CDR2 reads FYNNEI. This CDR3 comprises 14 residues. CDR3 loop: CASSRGALNSPLHF. The CDR3 DNA is TGTGCCAGCAGTCGGGGGGCCCTTAATTCACCCCTCCACTTT.